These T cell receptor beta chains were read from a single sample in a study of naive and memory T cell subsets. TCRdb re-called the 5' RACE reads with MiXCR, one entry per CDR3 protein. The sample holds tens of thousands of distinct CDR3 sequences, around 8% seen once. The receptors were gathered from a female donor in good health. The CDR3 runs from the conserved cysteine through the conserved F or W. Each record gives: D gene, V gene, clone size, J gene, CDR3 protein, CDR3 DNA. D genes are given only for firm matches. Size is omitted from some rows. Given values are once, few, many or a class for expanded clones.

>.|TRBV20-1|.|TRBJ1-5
CSASHPQGRQPQHF
TGCAGTGCTAGCCACCCCCAAGGCAGGCAGCCCCAGCATTTT
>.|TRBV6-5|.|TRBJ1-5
CASSFDGSNQPQHF
TGTGCCAGCAGCTTCGACGGTAGCAATCAGCCCCAGCATTTT
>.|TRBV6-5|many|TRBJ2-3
CASSALLGTQYF
TGTGCCAGCAGTGCCTTATTAGGCACGCAGTATTTT
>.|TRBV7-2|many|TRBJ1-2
CASSPGRRTNYGYTF
TGTGCCAGCAGCCCGGGCCGGCGGACTAACTATGGCTACACCTTC
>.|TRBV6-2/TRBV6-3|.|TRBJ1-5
CASSYSFRGDQPQHF
TGTGCCAGCAGTTACTCGTTCAGGGGAGATCAGCCCCAGCATTTT
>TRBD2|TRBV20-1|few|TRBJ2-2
CSASDQRGGVGELFF
TGCAGTGCTAGTGACCAGCGGGGGGGCGTCGGGGAGCTGTTTTTT
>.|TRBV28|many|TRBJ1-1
CASSPIREATEAFF
TGTGCCAGCAGCCCCATCCGGGAGGCCACTGAAGCTTTCTTT
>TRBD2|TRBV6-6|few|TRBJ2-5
CASSGTSPMYQETQYF
TGTGCCAGCAGTGGGACTAGTCCTATGTACCAAGAGACCCAGTACTTC
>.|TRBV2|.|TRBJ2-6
CASSDWVMGANVLTF
TGTGCCAGCAGCGATTGGGTTATGGGGGCCAACGTCCTGACTTTC
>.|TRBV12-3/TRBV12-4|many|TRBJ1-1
CASSFRRGTEAFF
TGTGCCAGCAGTTTCCGAAGGGGGACTGAAGCTTTCTTT
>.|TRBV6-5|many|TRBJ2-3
CASSHGVLITDTQYF
TGTGCCAGCAGCCATGGGGTGCTAATCACAGATACGCAGTATTTT
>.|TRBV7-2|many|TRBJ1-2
CASSLGGPNYGYTF
TGTGCCAGCAGCTTAGGCGGCCCTAACTATGGCTACACCTTC
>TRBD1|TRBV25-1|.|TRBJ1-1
CASSDPGQGDTEAFF
TGTGCCAGCAGTGATCCAGGACAGGGAGACACTGAAGCTTTCTTT
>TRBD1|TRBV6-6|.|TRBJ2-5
CASTVGGRTETQYF
TGTGCCAGCACGGTAGGGGGCCGTACGGAGACCCAGTACTTC
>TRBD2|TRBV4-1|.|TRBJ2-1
CASSQGSSGGALEQFF
TGCGCCAGCAGCCAAGGGTCGAGCGGGGGGGCCTTGGAGCAGTTCTTC
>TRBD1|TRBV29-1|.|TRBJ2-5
CSVRGQGASRTQYF
TGCAGCGTGAGGGGACAGGGGGCAAGTCGGACCCAGTACTTC
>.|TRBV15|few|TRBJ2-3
CATSGQAGVTDTQYF
TGTGCCACCAGCGGACAGGCGGGGGTCACAGATACGCAGTATTTT
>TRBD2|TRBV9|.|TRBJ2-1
CASSAGLAGVLSYNEQFF
TGTGCCAGCAGCGCGGGACTAGCGGGGGTCCTCTCCTACAATGAGCAGTTCTTC
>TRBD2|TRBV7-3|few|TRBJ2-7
CASSLMMGKKPGLVEDEQYF
TGTGCCAGCAGCTTAATGATGGGGAAAAAACCGGGACTAGTGGAGGACGAGCAGTACTTC
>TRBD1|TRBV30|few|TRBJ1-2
CAWSEQDRGSYGDTF
TGTGCCTGGAGTGAGCAGGACAGGGGTAGCTATGGCGACACCTTC
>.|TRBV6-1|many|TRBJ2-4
CASSVQPKAKNIQYF
TGTGCCAGCAGTGTGCAGCCGAAAGCCAAAAACATTCAGTACTTC
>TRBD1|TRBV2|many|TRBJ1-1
CASRLQGVRTEAFF
TGTGCCAGCAGGCTACAGGGGGTCCGCACTGAAGCTTTCTTT
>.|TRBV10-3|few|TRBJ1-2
CAISLDTAGGYTF
TGTGCCATCAGTCTAGACACTGCGGGTGGCTACACCTTC
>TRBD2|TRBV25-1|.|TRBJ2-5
CASSDPSGGATGETQYF
TGTGCCAGCAGTGATCCTAGCGGGGGGGCCACCGGAGAGACCCAGTACTTC
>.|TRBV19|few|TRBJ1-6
CASSITHSNSPLHF
TGTGCCAGTAGTATAACCCACAGTAATTCACCCCTCCACTTT
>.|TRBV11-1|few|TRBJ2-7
CASSIGVLPHEQYF
TGTGCCAGCAGCATTGGGGTTCTTCCCCACGAGCAGTACTTC
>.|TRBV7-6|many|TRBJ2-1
CASSPLVGGEYNEQFF
TGTGCCAGCAGCCCTCTGGTAGGGGGGGAATACAATGAGCAGTTCTTC
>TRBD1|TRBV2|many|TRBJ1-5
CASSEGGQGGNQPQHF
TGTGCCAGCAGTGAAGGGGGACAGGGAGGGAATCAGCCCCAGCATTTT
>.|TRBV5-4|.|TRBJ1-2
CASSSWGALSYGYTF
TGTGCCAGCAGCTCGTGGGGGGCGCTCTCTTATGGCTACACCTTC
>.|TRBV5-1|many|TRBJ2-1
CASSTDPVYNEQFF
TGCGCCAGCAGCACGGACCCAGTATACAATGAGCAGTTCTTC
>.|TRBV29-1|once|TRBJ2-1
CSHEGQGSLLSYNEQFF
TGCAGCCACGAGGGGCAGGGCTCACTCCTTTCCTACAATGAGCAGTTCTTC
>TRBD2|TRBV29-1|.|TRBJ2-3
CSAGLAGAFLTQYF
TGCAGCGCTGGACTAGCGGGGGCGTTCCTGACGCAGTATTTT
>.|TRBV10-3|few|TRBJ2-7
CAIGQGGVEQYF
TGTGCCATCGGTCAGGGTGGCGTCGAGCAGTACTTC
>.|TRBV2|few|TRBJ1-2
CASSDGSYGYTF
TGTGCCAGCAGTGACGGGAGCTATGGCTACACCTTC
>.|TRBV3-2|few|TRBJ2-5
CASSPITSGGCQETQYF
TGTGCCAGCAGCCCGATCACTAGCGGGGGTTGTCAAGAGACCCAGTACTTC
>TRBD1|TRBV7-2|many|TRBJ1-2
CASSLVGQNYGYTF
TGTGCCAGCAGCTTAGTGGGACAGAACTATGGCTACACCTTC
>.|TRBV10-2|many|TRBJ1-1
CASSGPHSPNTEAFF
TGCGCCAGCAGTGGGCCCCACAGTCCGAACACTGAAGCTTTCTTT
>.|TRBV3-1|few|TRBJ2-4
CASSQDWVSKNIQYF
TGTGCCAGCAGCCAAGATTGGGTGTCCAAAAACATTCAGTACTTC
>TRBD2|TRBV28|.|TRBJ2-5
CASSFRGGPGQETQYF
TGTGCCAGCAGTTTTCGGGGGGGGCCGGGGCAAGAGACCCAGTACTTC
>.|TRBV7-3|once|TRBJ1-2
CASSFSGTNYGCTF
TGTGCCAGCAGCTTCTCCGGGACGAACTATGGCTGCACCTTC
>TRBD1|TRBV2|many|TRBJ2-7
CASRTGLNSYEQYF
TGTGCCAGCAGGACAGGGCTAAACTCCTACGAGCAGTACTTC